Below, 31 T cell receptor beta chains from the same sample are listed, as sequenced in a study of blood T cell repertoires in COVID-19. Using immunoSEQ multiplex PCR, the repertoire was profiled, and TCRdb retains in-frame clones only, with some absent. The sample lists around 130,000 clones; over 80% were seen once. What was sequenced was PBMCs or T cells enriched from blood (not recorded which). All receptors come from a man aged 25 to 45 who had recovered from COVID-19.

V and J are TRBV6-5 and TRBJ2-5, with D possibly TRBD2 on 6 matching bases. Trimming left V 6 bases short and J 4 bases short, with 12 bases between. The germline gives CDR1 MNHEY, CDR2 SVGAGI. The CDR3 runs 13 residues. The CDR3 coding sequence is TGTGCCAGCAGCCCATCCGGGGGAGAGACCCAGTACTTC. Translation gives CASSPSGGETQYF.

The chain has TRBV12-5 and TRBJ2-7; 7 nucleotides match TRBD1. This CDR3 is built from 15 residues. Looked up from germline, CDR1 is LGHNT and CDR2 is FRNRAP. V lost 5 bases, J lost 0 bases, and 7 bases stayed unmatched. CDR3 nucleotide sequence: TGTGCTAGTGGTAAACGACAGGGTCTCTCCTACGAGCAGTACGTC. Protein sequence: CASGKRQGLSYEQYV.

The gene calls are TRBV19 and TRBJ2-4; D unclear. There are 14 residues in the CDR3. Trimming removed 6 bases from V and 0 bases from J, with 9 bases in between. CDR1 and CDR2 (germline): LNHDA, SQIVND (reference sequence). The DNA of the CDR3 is TGTGCCAGTAGCGACTCACTAGCCAAAAACATTCAGTACTTC. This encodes CASSDSLAKNIQYF. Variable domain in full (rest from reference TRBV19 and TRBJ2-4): DGGITQSPKYLFRKEGQNVTLSCEQNLNHDAMYWYRQDPGQGLRLIYYSQIVNDFQKGDIAEGYSVSREKKESFPLTVTSAQKNPTAFYLCASSDSLAKNIQYFGAGTRLSVL.

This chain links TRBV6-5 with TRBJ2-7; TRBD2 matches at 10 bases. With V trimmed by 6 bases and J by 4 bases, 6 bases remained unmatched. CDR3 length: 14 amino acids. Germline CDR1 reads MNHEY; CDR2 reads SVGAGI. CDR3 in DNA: TGTGCCAGCAGGGTCGCTAGCGGGGGTTACGAGCAGTACGTC. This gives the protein CASRVASGGYEQYV.

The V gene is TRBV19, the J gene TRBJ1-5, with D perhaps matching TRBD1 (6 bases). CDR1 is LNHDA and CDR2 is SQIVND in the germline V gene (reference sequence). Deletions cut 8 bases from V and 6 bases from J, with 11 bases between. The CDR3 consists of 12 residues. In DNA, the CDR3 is TGTGCCAGTGAGGGGGTAAGTCAGCCCCAGCATTTT. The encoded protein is CASEGVSQPQHF.

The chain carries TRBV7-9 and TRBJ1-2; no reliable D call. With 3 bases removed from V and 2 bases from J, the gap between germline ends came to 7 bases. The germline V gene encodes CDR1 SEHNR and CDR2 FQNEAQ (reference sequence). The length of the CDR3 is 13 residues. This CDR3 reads CASSLRQNYGYTF. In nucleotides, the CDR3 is TGTGCCAGCAGCTTGAGGCAAAACTATGGCTACACCTTC.

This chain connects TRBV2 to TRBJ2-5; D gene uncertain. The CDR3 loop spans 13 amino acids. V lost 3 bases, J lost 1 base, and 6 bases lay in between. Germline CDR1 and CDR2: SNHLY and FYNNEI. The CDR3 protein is CASSDSLQETQYF. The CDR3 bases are TGTGCCAGCAGTGATAGCCTCCAAGAGACCCAGTACTTC.

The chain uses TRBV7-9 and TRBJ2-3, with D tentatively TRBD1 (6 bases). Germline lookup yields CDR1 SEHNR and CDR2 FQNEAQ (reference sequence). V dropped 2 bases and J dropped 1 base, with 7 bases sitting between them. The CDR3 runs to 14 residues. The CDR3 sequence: CASSLTGRTDTQYF. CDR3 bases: TGTGCCAGCAGCTTAACAGGGCGCACAGATACGCAGTATTTT.

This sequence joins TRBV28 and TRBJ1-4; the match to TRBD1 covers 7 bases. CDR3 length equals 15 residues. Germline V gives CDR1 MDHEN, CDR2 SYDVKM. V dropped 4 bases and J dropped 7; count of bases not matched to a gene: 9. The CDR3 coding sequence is TGTGCCAGCAGTTCCGCTGACAGGGTGTTTGAAAAACTGTTTTTT. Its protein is CASSSADRVFEKLFF.

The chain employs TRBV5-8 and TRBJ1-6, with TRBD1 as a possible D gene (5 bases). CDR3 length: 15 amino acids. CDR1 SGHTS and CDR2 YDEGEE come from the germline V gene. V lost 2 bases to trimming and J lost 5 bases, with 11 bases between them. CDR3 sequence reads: CASSFESGNNSPLHF. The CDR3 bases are TGTGCCAGCAGCTTCGAGTCAGGGAATAATTCACCCCTCCACTTT. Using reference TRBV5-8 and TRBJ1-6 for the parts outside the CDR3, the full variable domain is EAGVTQSPTHLIKTRGQQATLRCSPISGHTSVYWYQQALGLGLQFLLWYDEGEERNRGNFPPRFSGRQFPNYSSELNVNALELEDSALYLCASSFESGNNSPLHFGNGTRLTVT.

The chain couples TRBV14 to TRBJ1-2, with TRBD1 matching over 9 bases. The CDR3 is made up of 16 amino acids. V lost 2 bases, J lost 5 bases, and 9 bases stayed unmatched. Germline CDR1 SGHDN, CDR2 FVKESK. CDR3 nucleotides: TGTGCCAGCAGCCAATTCGCCGGGACAGGGATATATGGCTACACCTTC. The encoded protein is CASSQFAGTGIYGYTF.

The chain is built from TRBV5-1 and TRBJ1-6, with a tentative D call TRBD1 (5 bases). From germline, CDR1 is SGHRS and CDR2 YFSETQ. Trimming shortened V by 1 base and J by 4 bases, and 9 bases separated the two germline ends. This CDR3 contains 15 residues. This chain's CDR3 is CASSLTGDYNSPLHF. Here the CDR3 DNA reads TGCGCCAGCAGCTTGACAGGAGATTATAATTCACCCCTCCACTTT.

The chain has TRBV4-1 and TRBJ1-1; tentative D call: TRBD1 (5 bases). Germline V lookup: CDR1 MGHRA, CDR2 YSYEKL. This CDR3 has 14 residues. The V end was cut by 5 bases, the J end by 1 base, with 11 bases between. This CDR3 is CASSGAGPNTEAFF. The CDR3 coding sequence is TGCGCCAGCAGCGGGGCAGGGCCGAACACTGAAGCTTTCTTT.

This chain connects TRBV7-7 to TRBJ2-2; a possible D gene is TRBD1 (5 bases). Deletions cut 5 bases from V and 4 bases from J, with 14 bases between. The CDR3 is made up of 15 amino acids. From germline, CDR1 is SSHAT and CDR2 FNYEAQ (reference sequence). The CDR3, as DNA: TGTGCCAGCAGCCCCTCAGGGTCTTCCACCGGGGAGCTGTTTTTT. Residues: CASSPSGSSTGELFF.

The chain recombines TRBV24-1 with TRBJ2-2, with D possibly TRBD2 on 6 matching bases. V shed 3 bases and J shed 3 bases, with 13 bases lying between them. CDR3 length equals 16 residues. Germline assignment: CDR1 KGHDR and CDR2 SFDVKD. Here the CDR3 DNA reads TGTGCCACCAGTGATCCTCGAGCGGGCGACACCGGGGAGCTGTTTTTT. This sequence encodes CATSDPRAGDTGELFF.

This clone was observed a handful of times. CDR3: CASSLEPLLSYNEQFF. For the CDR3, the DNA is TGCGCCAGCAGCTTGGAGCCGTTACTCTCCTACAATGAGCAGTTCTTC. J is TRBJ2-1 and V is TRBV5-1; no clear D gene. The CDR3 sequence is 16 residues long. V was shortened by 0 bases and J by 0 bases, with 10 bases between the two germline ends. Germline V gives CDR1 SGHRS, CDR2 YFSETQ.

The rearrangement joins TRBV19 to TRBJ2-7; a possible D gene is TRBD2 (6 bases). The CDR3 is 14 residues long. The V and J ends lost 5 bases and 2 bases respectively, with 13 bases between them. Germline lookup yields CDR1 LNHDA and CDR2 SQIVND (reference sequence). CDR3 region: CASSEGLPAYEQYF. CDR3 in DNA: TGTGCCAGTAGTGAGGGACTGCCAGCCTACGAGCAGTACTTC.

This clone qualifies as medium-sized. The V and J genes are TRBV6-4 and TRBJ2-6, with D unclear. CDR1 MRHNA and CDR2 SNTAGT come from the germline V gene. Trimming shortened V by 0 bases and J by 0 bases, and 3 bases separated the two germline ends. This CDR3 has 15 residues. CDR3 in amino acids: CASSDSHSGANVLTF. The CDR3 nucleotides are TGTGCCAGCAGTGACTCACACTCTGGGGCCAACGTCCTGACTTTC.

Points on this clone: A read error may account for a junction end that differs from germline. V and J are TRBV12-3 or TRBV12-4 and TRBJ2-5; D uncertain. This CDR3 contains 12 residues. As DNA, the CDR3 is TGTGCCAGCAGTTTGGCGGTACACCGTCGGGACTTC. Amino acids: CASSLAVHRRDF.

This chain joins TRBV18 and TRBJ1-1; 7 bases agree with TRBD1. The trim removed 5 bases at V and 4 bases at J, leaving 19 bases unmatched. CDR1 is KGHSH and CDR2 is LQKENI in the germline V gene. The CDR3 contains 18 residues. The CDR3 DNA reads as TGTGCCAGCTCATCCCCGACCGGGACAGCTATCATTTCCACTGAAGCTTTCTTT. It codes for CASSSPTGTAIISTEAFF.

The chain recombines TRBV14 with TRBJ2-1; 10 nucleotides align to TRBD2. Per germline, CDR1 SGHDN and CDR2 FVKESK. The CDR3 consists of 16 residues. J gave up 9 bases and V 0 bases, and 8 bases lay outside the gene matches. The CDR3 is CASSQDPSGGAGEQFF. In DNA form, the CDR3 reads TGTGCCAGCAGCCAAGATCCCAGCGGGGGGGCCGGTGAGCAGTTCTTC.

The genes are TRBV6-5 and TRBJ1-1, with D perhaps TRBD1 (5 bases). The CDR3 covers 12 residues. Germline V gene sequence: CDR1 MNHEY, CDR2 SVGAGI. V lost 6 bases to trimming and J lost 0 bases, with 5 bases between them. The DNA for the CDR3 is TGTGCCAGCAGGACAGTGAACACTGAAGCTTTCTTT. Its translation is CASRTVNTEAFF.

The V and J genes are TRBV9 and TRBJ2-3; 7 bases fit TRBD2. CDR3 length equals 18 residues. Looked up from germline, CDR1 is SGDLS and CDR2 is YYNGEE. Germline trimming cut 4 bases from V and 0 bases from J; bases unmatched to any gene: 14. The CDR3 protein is CASSPSPLAAFSTDTQYF. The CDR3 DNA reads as TGTGCCAGCAGCCCTAGCCCTCTAGCGGCATTTAGCACAGATACGCAGTATTTT.

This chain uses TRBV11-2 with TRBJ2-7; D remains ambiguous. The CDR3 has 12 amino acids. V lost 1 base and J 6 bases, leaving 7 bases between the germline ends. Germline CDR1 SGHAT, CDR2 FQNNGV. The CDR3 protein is CASSLVRGEQYV. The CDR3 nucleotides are TGTGCCAGCAGCTTAGTGCGAGGCGAGCAGTACGTC.

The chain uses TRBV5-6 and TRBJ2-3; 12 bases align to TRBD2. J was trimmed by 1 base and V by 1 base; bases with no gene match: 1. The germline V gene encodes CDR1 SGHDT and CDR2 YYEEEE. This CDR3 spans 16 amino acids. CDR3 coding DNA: TGTGCCAGCAGCTTGACTAGCGGGGGGCGCACAGATACGCAGTATTTT. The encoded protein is CASSLTSGGRTDTQYF.

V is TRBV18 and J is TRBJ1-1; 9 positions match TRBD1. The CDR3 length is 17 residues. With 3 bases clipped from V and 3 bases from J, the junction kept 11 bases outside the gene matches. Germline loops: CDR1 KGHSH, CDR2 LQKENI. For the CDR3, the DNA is TGTGCCAGCTCACCCCCGGGACAGGGCTATGGGGACACTGAAGCTTTCTTT. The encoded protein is CASSPPGQGYGDTEAFF. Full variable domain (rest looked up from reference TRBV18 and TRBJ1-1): NAGVMQNPRHLVRRRGQEARLRCSPMKGHSHVYWYRQLPEEGLKFMVYLQKENIIDESGMPKERFSAEFPKEGPSILRIQQVVRGDSAAYFCASSPPGQGYGDTEAFFGQGTRLTVV.

CDR3 sequence: CASSRYPGTSSTDTQYF. The DNA for the CDR3 is TGCGCCAGCAGCCGTTACCCCGGGACTAGCAGCACAGATACGCAGTATTTT. This chain uses TRBV5-1 with TRBJ2-3, with 9 bases matching TRBD2. The junction had 9 bases not matched to a gene; V was cut back by 4 bases and J by 0 bases. The CDR3 extends over 17 amino acids. From germline, CDR1 is SGHRS and CDR2 YFSETQ.

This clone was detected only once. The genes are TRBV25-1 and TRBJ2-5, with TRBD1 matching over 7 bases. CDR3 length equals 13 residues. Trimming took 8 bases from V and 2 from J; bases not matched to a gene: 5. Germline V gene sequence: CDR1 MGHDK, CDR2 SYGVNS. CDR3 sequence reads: CASGSGQQETQYF. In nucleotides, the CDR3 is TGTGCCAGCGGATCGGGACAGCAAGAGACCCAGTACTTC.

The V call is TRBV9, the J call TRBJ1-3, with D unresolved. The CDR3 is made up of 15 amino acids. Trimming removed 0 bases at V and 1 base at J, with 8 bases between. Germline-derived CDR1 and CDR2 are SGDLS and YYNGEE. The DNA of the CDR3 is TGTGCCAGCAGCGTAGACAGTTTATCTGGAAACACCATATATTTT. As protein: CASSVDSLSGNTIYF.

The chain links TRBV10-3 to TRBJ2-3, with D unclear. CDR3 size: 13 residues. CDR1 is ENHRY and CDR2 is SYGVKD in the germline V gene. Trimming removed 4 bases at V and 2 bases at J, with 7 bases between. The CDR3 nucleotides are TGTGCCATCAGTGGAGGCTTCACAGATACGCAGTATTTT. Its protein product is CAISGGFTDTQYF.

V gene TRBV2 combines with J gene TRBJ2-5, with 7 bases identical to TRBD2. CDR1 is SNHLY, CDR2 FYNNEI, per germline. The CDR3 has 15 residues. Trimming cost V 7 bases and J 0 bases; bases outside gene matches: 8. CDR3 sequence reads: CASNSDGGYQETQYF. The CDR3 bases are TGTGCCAGCAACTCGGACGGGGGGTACCAAGAGACCCAGTACTTC.